This T cell receptor (beta chain) was sequenced in a study of CD8+ T cells in alopecia areata. About the study: For the treated group, dosing was oral tofacitinib at 5 to 10 mg twice daily.

Samples from alopecia areata patients were lesional scalp punch biopsies and peripheral blood. The germline gives CDR1 MGHDK, CDR2 SYGVNS. The CDR3 has 12 amino acids. V was shortened by 6 bases and J by 5 bases, with 11 bases between the two germline ends. Reverse transcription of extracted RNA yielded cDNA, which provided the sequencing template. Here immunoSEQ multiplex PCR was the method, and the copy in TCRdb shows in-frame clones only, minus some. The sample contains about 91,000 clones, 35% to 45% of which appear only once. A remark on this clone: No antigen is known for it.

Study findings and constraints: Normal scalp had lower clonality than lesional scalp, with alopecia totalis/universalis lesions showing this most strongly.

This chain connects TRBV25-1 to TRBJ2-7, with D perhaps TRBD1 (6 bases). This TCR was recovered from a human donor with alopecia areata. The sample comprised CD4+ T cells sorted from blood. CDR3 sequence reads: CASSPRGHEQYF. CDR3 in DNA: TGTGCCAGCAGCCCCAGGGGCCACGAGCAGTACTTC.